This TCR beta chain originates from a study of blood T cell repertoires in COVID-19. Study-wide context: Spain, Italy and the United States supplied samples that represented acute and convalescent COVID-19.

Original handling: Quantification of nucleated cells was approximated via reference gene primer amplification. Method: immunoSEQ multiplex PCR; TCRdb's copy keeps in-frame clones and lacks some. V and J calls and clone size come straight from that table; D and trimming were deduced from the DNA. The repertoire holds around 140,000 clones, with about four fifths as singletons. CDR3 size: 13 residues. Trimming removed 0 bases at V and 8 bases at J, with 10 bases between. This clonotype was sampled from an older woman with active or convalescent COVID-19. The sequenced sample was peripheral blood. The chain combines TRBV12-3 or TRBV12-4 with TRBJ1-2, with a tentative D call TRBD1 (5 bases). The CDR3 sequence: CASSLARESGYTF. CDR3 in DNA: TGTGCCAGCAGTTTAGCCAGGGAAAGCGGCTACACCTTC.